The 23 T cell receptor beta chains listed next were all sequenced from one sample in a study of metastatic and nonmetastatic thyroid tumors (dated by TCRdb to the early 2020s). The library came from PCR. Sequencer: Illumina HiSeq 4000. TCRdb's own reprocessing of the public reads used fastp at Q25 and MiXCR and kept productive beta chains. The sample table contains fewer than 25,000 clones; only one count was recorded for about 14% of them. About 15% of the sample lies in the top ten. No treatment had been received by any patient before thyroid surgery. What was sequenced was tumor tissue. All receptors derive from a female donor with papillary thyroid cancer or a benign thyroid nodule (not recorded which). Some clones in this sample may be carry-over from other donors' samples.

This clone turned up a few times. Its ends do not fully match the called genes, so a read error is possible. This chain joins TRBV10-1 and TRBJ2-7; unclear D gene. CDR3 length equals 17 residues. In germline, CDR1 is WNHNN, CDR2 SYGVQD (reference sequence). CDR3 nucleotide sequence: TGCGCCAACAGTGAGCCTTACCTCCAGGAGAAGTCCTACGAGAAGTACTTC. Amino acid sequence: CANSEPYLQEKSYEKYF.

Only a few counts were recorded for this clone. The chain recombines TRBV6-1 with TRBJ1-2; 9 nucleotides match TRBD1. The junction had 15 bases not matched to a gene; V was cut back by 3 bases and J by 4 bases. Germline CDR1 MNHNS, CDR2 SASEGT. The CDR3 consists of 18 residues. CDR3 coding DNA: TGTGCCAGCAGTGATTTCGTTGTACAGGGGGCTGTGTGCTATGGCTACACCTTC. Translating gives CASSDFVVQGAVCYGYTF.

There are many counts of this clone. This chain uses TRBV5-1 with TRBJ2-7; 7 bases are shared with TRBD2. Germline CDR1 SGHRS, CDR2 YFSETQ. CDR3 size: 15 residues. The J segment lost 1 base and the V segment lost 0 bases, leaving 4 bases of the junction unmatched. The CDR3 is CASSLGLADSYEQYF. CDR3 nucleotides: TGCGCCAGCAGCTTGGGCCTAGCGGATTCCTACGAGCAGTACTTC.

The chain recombines TRBV20-1 with TRBJ2-2; no firm D call. V was cut by 6 bases and J by 5 bases, with 19 bases left in between. Per the germline V gene, CDR1 is DFQATT and CDR2 is SNEGSKA (reference sequence). There are 15 residues in the CDR3. The CDR3, as DNA: TGCAGTGCCACCCCTGGTGGGTTGTGGACCGGGGAGCTGTTTTTT. Translated, it gives CSATPGGLWTGELFF.

This clone has ten or more counts. This chain joins TRBV20-1 and TRBJ2-1; TRBD2 agrees at 9 bases. This CDR3 is 16 amino acids long. Germline CDR1 is DFQATT and CDR2 is SNEGSKA (reference sequence). Trimming cost V 5 bases and J 6 bases; bases outside gene matches: 14. CDR3 loop: CSAPWLAGSRGNEQFF. CDR3 nucleotides: TGCAGTGCTCCGTGGCTAGCGGGGTCTAGGGGCAATGAGCAGTTCTTC.

This clone was seen repeatedly, ten times or more. V and J are TRBV28 and TRBJ2-7; tentative D call: TRBD2 (6 bases). This CDR3 comprises 15 residues. Germline values: CDR1 MDHEN, CDR2 SYDVKM. V was clipped by 8 bases and J by 2 bases, with 19 bases between them. The CDR3 nucleotides read TGTGCCAGCCGGGGTTGGCGGGACGAGCCCTACGAGCAGTACTTC. Translated: CASRGWRDEPYEQYF.

The rearrangement joins TRBV24-1 to TRBJ1-5, with D unresolved. The CDR3 extends over 14 amino acids. The germline gives CDR1 KGHDR, CDR2 SFDVKD. V lost 2 bases and J lost 4, with 8 bases in between. CDR3 residues: CATSDSGPNQPQHF. The CDR3 DNA follows: TGTGCCACCAGTGATTCCGGACCGAATCAGCCCCAGCATTTT.

This clone was counted ten times or more. This rearrangement joins TRBV7-9 to TRBJ2-2; tentative D call: TRBD1 (6 bases). V dropped 5 bases and J dropped 1 base, with 14 bases sitting between them. The CDR3 spans 16 residues. The germline CDR1 and CDR2 sequences are SEHNR and FQNEAQ (reference sequence). DNA of the CDR3: TGTGCCAGCAGCGCTTGGGGGACAAGGAACACCGGGGAGCTGTTTTTT. Amino acids: CASSAWGTRNTGELFF.

At least ten counts were recorded for this clone. The V and J genes are TRBV11-2 and TRBJ1-2; no definite D call. There are 12 residues in the CDR3. V lost 0 bases, J lost 13 bases, and 12 bases lay in between. Germline V gene data show CDR1 as SGHAT and CDR2 as FQNNGV. Here the CDR3 DNA reads TGTGCCAGCAGCTTAGACAGCGGGTGGGTCACCTTC. Its protein is CASSLDSGWVTF.

At least ten counts were recorded for this clone. This chain connects TRBV28 to TRBJ1-1; TRBD1 agrees at 8 bases. Germline CDR1 reads MDHEN; CDR2 reads SYDVKM. This CDR3 region has 15 residues. V gave up 3 bases and J gave up 3 bases; unmatched junction bases: 6. The CDR3 reads CASSFTPTGDTEAFF. The CDR3 nucleotides are TGTGCCAGCAGTTTTACTCCGACAGGGGACACTGAAGCTTTCTTT.

This clone has at least ten counts. This chain links TRBV20-1 with TRBJ2-7, with a tentative D call TRBD1 (5 bases). CDR1 DFQATT and CDR2 SNEGSKA come from the germline V gene (reference sequence). Deletions cut 5 bases from V and 1 base from J, with 9 bases between. The CDR3 contains 12 residues. The DNA of the CDR3 is TGCAGTGCTTCGACAGCTTCCTACGAGCAGTACTTC. This translates into CSASTASYEQYF.

This clone qualifies as large. The chain joins TRBV6-5 to TRBJ2-1; TRBD1 aligns across 12 bases. This CDR3 is built from 16 residues. Germline values: CDR1 MNHEY, CDR2 SVGAGI. V shed 5 bases, J shed 6 bases, and the junction held 8 bases outside the gene matches. CDR3 DNA: TGTGCCAGCAGTAACTTGGGACAGGGGGCGCTCAATGAGCAGTTCTTC. This translates into CASSNLGQGALNEQFF.

In this sample, this clone turned up many times. The chain is built from TRBV20-1 and TRBJ2-5; TRBD2 matches 7 bases. Germline lookup yields CDR1 DFQATT and CDR2 SNEGSKA (reference sequence). V shed 3 bases and J 4 bases; nucleotides not matched to a gene: 5. This CDR3 contains 13 residues. Written as DNA, the CDR3 is TGCAGTGCTAGCGGCGGGAGTCCAGAGACCCAGTACTTC. Its protein is CSASGGSPETQYF.

This clone was counted ten times or more. This chain links TRBV5-6 with TRBJ2-7, with D unclear. V lost 0 bases, J lost 5 bases, and 12 bases lay in between. This CDR3 has 14 residues. CDR1 SGHDT and CDR2 YYEEEE come from the germline V gene. The CDR3 reads CASSLVSTTHEQYF. CDR3 nucleotides: TGTGCCAGCAGCTTGGTTTCAACGACCCACGAGCAGTACTTC.

Comments on this clone: A single base separates this from a much larger clone, so it may be a read error. This sample includes further DNA sequences coding for the same CDR3. The chain recombines TRBV4-1 with TRBJ2-5; the D gene is possibly TRBD2 (7 bases). The CDR3 consists of 16 residues. Germline loops: CDR1 MGHRA, CDR2 YSYEKL. CDR3 sequence: CASSQGQRGGGETQYF. The CDR3 coding sequence is TGCGCCAGCAGCCAAGGGCAAAGGGGGGGCGGAGAGACTCAGTACTTC.

The table lists this clone with many counts. The V and J genes are TRBV6-1 and TRBJ1-5, with a tentative D call TRBD1 (5 bases). The V and J ends lost 4 bases and 0 bases respectively, with 7 bases between them. Germline loops: CDR1 MNHNS, CDR2 SASEGT. The CDR3 is made up of 14 amino acids. CDR3 nucleotide sequence: TGTGCCAGCAGTGGGGACGGTAGCAATCAGCCCCAGCATTTT. Translated: CASSGDGSNQPQHF.

This clone was seen ten or more times. This chain links TRBV3-1 with TRBJ1-1, with 7 bases aligning to TRBD1. Germline CDR1 and CDR2: LGHDT and YNNKEL (reference sequence). This CDR3 contains 14 residues. V lost 5 bases, J lost 4 bases, and 7 bases stayed unmatched. CDR3 bases: TGTGCCAGCAGCAAAAGGGGGCCGGGCACTGAAGCTTTCTTT. It encodes CASSKRGPGTEAFF.

The chain employs TRBV6-1 and TRBJ2-2, with D perhaps TRBD1 (6 bases). CDR3 length: 15 amino acids. Trimming left V 6 bases short and J 5 bases short, with 16 bases between. The germline V gene encodes CDR1 MNHNS and CDR2 SASEGT. CDR3 protein: CASSQSGVRTGELFF. Written as DNA, the CDR3 is TGTGCCAGCAGCCAATCAGGGGTCAGGACCGGGGAGCTGTTTTTT.

This clone was picked up many times. V gene TRBV20-1 combines with J gene TRBJ2-1; no definite D call. CDR3 length: 14 residues. In germline, CDR1 is DFQATT, CDR2 SNEGSKA (reference sequence). The germline V and J ends were trimmed by 3 bases and 0 bases, with 9 bases remaining between them. CDR3 sequence (DNA): TGCAGTGCTAGCCTACCAGTCTCCTACAATGAGCAGTTCTTC. It specifies CSASLPVSYNEQFF.

The rearrangement uses TRBV11-1 and TRBJ2-1; 12 nucleotides align to TRBD2. Per germline, CDR1 SGHAT and CDR2 FQDESV (reference sequence). V lost 3 bases, J lost 6 bases, and 6 bases stayed unmatched. This CDR3 contains 16 residues. CDR3 coding DNA: TGTGCCAGCAGCTTCTCGACTAGCGGGAGAGGCAATGAGCAGTTCTTC. This codes for CASSFSTSGRGNEQFF.

This clone was seen ten or more times. The chain joins TRBV11-2 to TRBJ2-3; 12 positions match TRBD2. This CDR3 is 15 amino acids long. Trimming at V came to 1 base and at J to 9 bases, leaving 5 bases not matched to a gene. CDR1 and CDR2 from the germline V gene are SGHAT and FQNNGV. The CDR3 is CASSLGRLAGVTQYF. CDR3 sequence (DNA): TGTGCCAGCAGCTTAGGCAGACTAGCGGGAGTCACGCAGTATTTT. The full variable domain, in which reference TRBV11-2 and TRBJ2-3 provide the parts outside the CDR3, is EAGVAQSPRYKIIEKRQSVAFWCNPISGHATLYWYQQILGQGPKLLIQFQNNGVVDDSQLPKDRFSAERLKGVDSTLKIQPAKLEDSAVYLCASSLGRLAGVTQYFGPGTRLTVL.

This clone was observed at least ten times. The V call is TRBV5-4, the J call TRBJ2-2; no definite D call. CDR1 is SGHNT, CDR2 YYREEE, per germline (reference sequence). Trimming shortened V by 6 bases and J by 4 bases, and 19 bases separated the two germline ends. This CDR3 spans 16 amino acids. The CDR3 DNA sequence: TGTGCCAGCACCCTTTGGTTGTCCGGGTCCACCGGGGAGCTGTTTTTT. Translation gives CASTLWLSGSTGELFF.

The rearrangement joins TRBV12-3 or TRBV12-4 to TRBJ1-2; D is perhaps TRBD1 (6 bases). V was clipped by 6 bases and J by 5 bases, with 13 bases between them. The CDR3 contains 13 residues. This chain's CDR3 is CASRLGRGYGYTF. CDR3 DNA sequence: TGTGCCAGCAGACTTGGAAGGGGGTATGGCTACACCTTC.